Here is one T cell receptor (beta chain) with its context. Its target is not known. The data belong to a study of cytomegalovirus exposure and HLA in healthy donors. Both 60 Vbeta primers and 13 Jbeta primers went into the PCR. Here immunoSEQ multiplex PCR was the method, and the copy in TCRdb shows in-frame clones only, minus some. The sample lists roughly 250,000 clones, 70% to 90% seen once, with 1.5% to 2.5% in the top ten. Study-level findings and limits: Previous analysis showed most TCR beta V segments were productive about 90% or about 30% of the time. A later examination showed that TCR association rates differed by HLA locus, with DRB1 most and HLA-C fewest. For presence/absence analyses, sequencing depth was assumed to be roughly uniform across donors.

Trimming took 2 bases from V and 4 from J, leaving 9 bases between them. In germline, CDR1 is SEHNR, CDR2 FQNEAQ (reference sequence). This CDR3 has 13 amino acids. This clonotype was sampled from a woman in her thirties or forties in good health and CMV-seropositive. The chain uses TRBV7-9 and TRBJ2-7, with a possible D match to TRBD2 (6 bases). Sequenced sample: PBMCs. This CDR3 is CASSLHGSYEQYF. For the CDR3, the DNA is TGTGCCAGCAGCTTACACGGGAGTTACGAGCAGTACTTC.